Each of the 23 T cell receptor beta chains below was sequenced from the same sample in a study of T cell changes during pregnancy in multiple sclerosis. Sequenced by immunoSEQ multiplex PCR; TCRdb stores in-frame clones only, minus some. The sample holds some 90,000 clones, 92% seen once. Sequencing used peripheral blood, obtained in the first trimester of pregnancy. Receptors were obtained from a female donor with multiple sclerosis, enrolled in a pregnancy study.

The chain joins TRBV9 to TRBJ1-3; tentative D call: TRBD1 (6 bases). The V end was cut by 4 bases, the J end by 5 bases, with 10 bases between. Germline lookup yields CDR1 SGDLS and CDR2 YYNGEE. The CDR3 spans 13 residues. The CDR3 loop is CASSRGGRNTIYF. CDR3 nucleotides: TGTGCCAGCAGCAGGGGGGGTAGAAACACCATATATTTT.

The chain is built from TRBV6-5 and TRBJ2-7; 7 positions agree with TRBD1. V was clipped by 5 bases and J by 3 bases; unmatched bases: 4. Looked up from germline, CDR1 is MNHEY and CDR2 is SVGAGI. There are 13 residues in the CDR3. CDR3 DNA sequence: TGTGCCAGCAGTCCCGGGACAGACTACGAGCAGTACTTC. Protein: CASSPGTDYEQYF.

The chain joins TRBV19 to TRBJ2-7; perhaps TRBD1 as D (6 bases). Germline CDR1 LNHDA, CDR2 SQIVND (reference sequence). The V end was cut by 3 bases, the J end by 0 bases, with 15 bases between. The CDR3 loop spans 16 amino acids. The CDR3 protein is CASSMRRGDTSYEQYF. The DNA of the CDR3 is TGTGCCAGTAGTATGAGGCGAGGGGACACCTCCTACGAGCAGTACTTC.

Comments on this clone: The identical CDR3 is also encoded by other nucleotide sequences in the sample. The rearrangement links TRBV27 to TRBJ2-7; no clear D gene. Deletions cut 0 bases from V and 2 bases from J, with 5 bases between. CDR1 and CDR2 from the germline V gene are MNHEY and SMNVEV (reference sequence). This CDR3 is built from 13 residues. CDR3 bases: TGTGCCAGCAGTTTATCGGGCCCCTACGAGCAGTACTTC. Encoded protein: CASSLSGPYEQYF.

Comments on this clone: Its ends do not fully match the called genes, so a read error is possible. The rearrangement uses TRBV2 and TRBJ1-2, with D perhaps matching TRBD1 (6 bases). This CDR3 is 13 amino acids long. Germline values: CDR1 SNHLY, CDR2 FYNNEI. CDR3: CASSEGGGREYSF. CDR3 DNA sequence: TGTGCCAGCAGTGAAGGTGGGGGCAGGGAGTACTCCTTC.

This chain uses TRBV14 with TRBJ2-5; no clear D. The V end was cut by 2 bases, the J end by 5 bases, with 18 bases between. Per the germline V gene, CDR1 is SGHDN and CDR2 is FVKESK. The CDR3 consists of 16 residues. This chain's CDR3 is CASSQNGGINTETQYF. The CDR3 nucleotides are TGTGCCAGCAGCCAAAACGGCGGAATCAATACGGAGACCCAGTACTTC.

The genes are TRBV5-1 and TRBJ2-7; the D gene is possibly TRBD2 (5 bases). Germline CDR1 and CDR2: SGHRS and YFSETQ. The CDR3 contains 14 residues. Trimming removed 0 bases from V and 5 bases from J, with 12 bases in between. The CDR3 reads CASSLDRGSDEQYF. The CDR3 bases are TGCGCCAGCAGCTTGGACAGAGGGTCCGACGAGCAGTACTTC.

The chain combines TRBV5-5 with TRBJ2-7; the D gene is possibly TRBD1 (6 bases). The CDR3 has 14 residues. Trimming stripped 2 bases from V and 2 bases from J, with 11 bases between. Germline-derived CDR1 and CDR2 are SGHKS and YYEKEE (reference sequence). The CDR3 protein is CASSLQGWTYEQYF. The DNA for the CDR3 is TGTGCCAGCAGCTTACAGGGTTGGACCTACGAGCAGTACTTC.

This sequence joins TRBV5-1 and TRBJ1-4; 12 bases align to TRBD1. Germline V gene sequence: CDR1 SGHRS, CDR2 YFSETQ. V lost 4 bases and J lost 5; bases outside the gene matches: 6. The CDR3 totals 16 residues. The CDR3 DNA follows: TGCGCCAGCAGCACGGGACAGGGGGCCGAAAATGAAAAACTGTTTTTT. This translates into CASSTGQGAENEKLFF.

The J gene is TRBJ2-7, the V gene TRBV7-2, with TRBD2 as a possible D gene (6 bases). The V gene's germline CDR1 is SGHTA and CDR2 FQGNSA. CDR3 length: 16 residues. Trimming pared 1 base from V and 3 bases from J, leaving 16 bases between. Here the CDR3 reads CASSLVGGNTYYEQYF. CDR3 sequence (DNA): TGTGCCAGCAGCTTAGTCGGCGGGAATACTTACTACGAGCAGTACTTC.

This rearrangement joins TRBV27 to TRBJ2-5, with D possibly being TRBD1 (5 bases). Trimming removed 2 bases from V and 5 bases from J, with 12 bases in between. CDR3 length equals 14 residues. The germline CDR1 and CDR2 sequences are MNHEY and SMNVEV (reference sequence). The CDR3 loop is CASSLRPRVETQYF. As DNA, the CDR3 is TGTGCCAGCAGTTTAAGGCCCAGGGTTGAGACCCAGTACTTC.

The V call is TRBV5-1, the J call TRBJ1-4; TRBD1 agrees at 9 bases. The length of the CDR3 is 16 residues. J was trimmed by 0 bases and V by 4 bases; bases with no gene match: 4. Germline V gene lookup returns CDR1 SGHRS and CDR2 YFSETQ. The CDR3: CASSRTGASTNEKLFF. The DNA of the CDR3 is TGCGCCAGCAGCCGGACAGGGGCCTCAACTAATGAAAAACTGTTTTTT.

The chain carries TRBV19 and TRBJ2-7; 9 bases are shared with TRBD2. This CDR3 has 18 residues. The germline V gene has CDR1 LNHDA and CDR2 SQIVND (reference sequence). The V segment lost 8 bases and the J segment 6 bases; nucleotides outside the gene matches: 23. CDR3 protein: CASQSVGRFSGGRSEQYF. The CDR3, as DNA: TGTGCCAGTCAAAGTGTGGGCCGTTTTAGCGGGGGAAGAAGCGAGCAGTACTTC.

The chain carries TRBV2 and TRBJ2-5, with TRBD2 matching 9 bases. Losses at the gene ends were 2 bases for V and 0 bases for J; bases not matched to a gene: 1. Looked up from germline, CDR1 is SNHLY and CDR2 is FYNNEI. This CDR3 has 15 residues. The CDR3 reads CASSEPSGNQETQYF. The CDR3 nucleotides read TGTGCCAGCAGTGAACCTAGCGGGAACCAAGAGACCCAGTACTTC.

CDR3 sequence (DNA): TGCGCCAGCAGCCAAGATGCGGGGGACACTGAAGCTTTCTTT. Translating it yields CASSQDAGDTEAFF. V is TRBV4-3 and J is TRBJ1-1; weak D call: TRBD1 (5 bases). The germline V gene encodes CDR1 LGHNA and CDR2 YSLEER. This CDR3 comprises 14 residues. V dropped 0 bases and J dropped 3 bases, with 8 bases sitting between them.

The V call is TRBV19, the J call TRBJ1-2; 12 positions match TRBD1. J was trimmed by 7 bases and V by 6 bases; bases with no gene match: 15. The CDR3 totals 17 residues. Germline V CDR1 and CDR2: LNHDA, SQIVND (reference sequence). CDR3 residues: CASRTSGQGARGPGYTF. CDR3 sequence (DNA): TGTGCCAGTAGGACTTCGGGACAGGGGGCGCGGGGTCCTGGCTACACCTTC.

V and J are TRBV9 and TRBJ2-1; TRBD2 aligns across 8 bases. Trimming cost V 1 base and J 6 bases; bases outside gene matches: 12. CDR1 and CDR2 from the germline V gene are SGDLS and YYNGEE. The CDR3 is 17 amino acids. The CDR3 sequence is CASSVTPTPGGANEQFF. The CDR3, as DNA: TGTGCCAGCAGCGTAACCCCCACTCCGGGGGGGGCCAATGAGCAGTTCTTC.

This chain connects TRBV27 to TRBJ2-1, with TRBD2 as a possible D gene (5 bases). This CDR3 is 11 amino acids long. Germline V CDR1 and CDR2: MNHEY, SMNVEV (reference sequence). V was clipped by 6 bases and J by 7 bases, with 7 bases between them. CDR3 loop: CASSRGNEQFF. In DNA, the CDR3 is TGTGCCAGCAGCCGGGGAAATGAGCAGTTCTTC.

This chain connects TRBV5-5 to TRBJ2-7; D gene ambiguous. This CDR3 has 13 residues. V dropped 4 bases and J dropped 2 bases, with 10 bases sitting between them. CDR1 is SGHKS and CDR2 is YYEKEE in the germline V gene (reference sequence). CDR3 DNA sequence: TGTGCCAGCAGCCCCCTCCACACCTACGAGCAGTACTTC. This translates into CASSPLHTYEQYF.

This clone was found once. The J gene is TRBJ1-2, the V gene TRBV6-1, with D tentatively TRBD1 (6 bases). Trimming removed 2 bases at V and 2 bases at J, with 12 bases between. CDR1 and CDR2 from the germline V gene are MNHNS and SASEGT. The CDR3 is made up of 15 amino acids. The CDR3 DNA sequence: TGTGCCAGCAGTGAATACACAGGGACGAACTATGGCTACACCTTC. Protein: CASSEYTGTNYGYTF.

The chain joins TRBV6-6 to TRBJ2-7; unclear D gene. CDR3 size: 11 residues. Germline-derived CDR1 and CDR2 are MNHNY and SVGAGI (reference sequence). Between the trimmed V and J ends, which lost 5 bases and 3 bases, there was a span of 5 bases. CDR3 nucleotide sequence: TGTGCCAGCAGTGCGGTCTACGAGCAGTACTTC. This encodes CASSAVYEQYF.

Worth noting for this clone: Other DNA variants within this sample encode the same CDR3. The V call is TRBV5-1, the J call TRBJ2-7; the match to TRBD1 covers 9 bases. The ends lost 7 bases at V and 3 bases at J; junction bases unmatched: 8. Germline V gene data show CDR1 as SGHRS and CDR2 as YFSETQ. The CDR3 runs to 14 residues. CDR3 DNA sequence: TGCGCCAGCTCTCTAGGGACAGGGTTCTACGAGCAGTACTTC. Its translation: CASSLGTGFYEQYF.

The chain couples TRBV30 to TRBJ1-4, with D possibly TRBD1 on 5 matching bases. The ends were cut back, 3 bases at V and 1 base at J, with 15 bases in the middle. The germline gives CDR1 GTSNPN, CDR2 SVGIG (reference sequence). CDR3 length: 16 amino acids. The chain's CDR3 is CAWSRGEELTNEKLFF. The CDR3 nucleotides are TGTGCCTGGAGCCGGGGGGAGGAATTAACTAATGAAAAACTGTTTTTT.